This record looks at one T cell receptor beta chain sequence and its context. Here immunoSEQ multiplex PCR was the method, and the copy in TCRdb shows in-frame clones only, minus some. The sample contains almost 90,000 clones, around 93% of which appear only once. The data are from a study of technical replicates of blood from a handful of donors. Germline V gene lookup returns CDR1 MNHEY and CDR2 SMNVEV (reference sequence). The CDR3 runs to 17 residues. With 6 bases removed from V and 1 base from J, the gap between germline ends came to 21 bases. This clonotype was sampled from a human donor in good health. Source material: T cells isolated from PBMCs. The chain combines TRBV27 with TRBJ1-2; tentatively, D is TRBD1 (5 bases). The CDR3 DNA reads TGTGCCAGCAGCCAATATGAAGGGGCAGGGCTTAACTATGGCTACACCTTC. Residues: CASSQYEGAGLNYGYTF.